This T cell receptor beta chain was obtained from a study of T cell repertoires in cytomegalovirus infection. Study as a whole: Well-studied HLA-B-restricted epitopes and recently identified HLA-C-restricted epitopes of CMV were both used in the study. Whole-study results and caveats: CMV carriers having the relevant HLA were flagged by cumulative public TCR beta family frequency.

Each CDR3 protein gets one entry after TCRdb re-called the reads with MiXCR. This sample has about 700,000 distinct CDR3 sequences; around 30% occur once, and the top ten carry 18%. For this clonotype: Its antigen is undetermined.

Trimming left V 9 bases short and J 1 base short, with 12 bases between. The CDR3 covers 13 residues. Germline assignment: CDR1 SNHLY and CDR2 FYNNEI. This sequence originates from a human donor in good health (CMV status not recorded). Some clones in this sample may be carry-over from other donors' samples. The specimen comprised cultured PBMCs, sampled from culture after CMV antigen stimulation. V and J are TRBV2 and TRBJ2-5; D is ambiguous. CDR3 in amino acids: CASLFSRQETQYF. As DNA, the CDR3 is TGTGCCAGTCTATTCAGCCGCCAAGAGACCCAGTACTTC.